These 24 T cell receptor beta chains originate from one sample sequenced in a study of blood T cell repertoires in COVID-19. Data came from immunoSEQ multiplex PCR; TCRdb stores just in-frame clones and leaves some out. The sample includes about 240,000 clones, around 80% of them seen just once. The material sequenced was peripheral blood. The receptors were gathered from a woman aged 18-35 years with acute or convalescent COVID-19.

CDR3 DNA: TGTGCCAGCCTGGGACAGATCTATGGCTACACCTTC. Translated: CASLGQIYGYTF. The chain carries TRBV19 and TRBJ1-2; 7 positions agree with TRBD1. The CDR3 has 12 amino acids. In germline, CDR1 is LNHDA, CDR2 SQIVND (reference sequence). The V and J ends lost 9 bases and 4 bases, in that order; junction bases with no gene match: 5.

The rearrangement joins TRBV5-1 to TRBJ2-5; 10 bases are shared with TRBD2. The germline V gene has CDR1 SGHRS and CDR2 YFSETQ. The CDR3 has 17 residues. Trimming removed 4 bases from V and 4 bases from J; junction bases left unmatched: 13. CDR3 region: CASSPGTLAGAGETQYF. Here the CDR3 DNA reads TGCGCCAGCAGCCCTGGAACCCTAGCGGGGGCCGGAGAGACCCAGTACTTC.

The CDR3, as DNA: TGTGCCAGCAGCGTCGGGACAGGGGTTGTTGAAGGCGAAAAACTGTTTTTT. Encoded protein: CASSVGTGVVEGEKLFF. This rearrangement joins TRBV7-9 to TRBJ1-4; 10 nucleotides agree with TRBD1. Germline CDR1 SEHNR, CDR2 FQNEAQ (reference sequence). The CDR3 spans 17 residues. After removal of 5 bases from V and 8 bases from J, the junction contained 14 bases not matched to a gene. Full variable domain (missing parts from reference TRBV7-9 and TRBJ1-4): DTGVSQNPRHKITKRGQNVTFRCDPISEHNRLYWYRQTLGQGPEFLTYFQNEAQLEKSRLLSDRFSAERPKGSFSTLEIQRTEQGDSAMYLCASSVGTGVVEGEKLFFGSGTQLSVL.

This sequence joins TRBV5-4 and TRBJ2-3; weak D call: TRBD2 (5 bases). Germline CDR1 and CDR2: SGHNT and YYREEE (reference sequence). V was cut by 4 bases and J by 2 bases, with 14 bases left in between. The CDR3 extends over 15 amino acids. The CDR3 sequence is CASSAASQVTDTQYF. The CDR3 DNA is TGTGCCAGCAGCGCGGCTAGCCAAGTCACAGATACGCAGTATTTT.

This chain joins TRBV7-9 and TRBJ2-5; 12 bases are shared with TRBD2. The trim removed 7 bases at V and 1 base at J, leaving 7 bases unmatched. The CDR3 has 16 amino acids. Germline assignment: CDR1 SEHNR and CDR2 FQNEAQ (reference sequence). The CDR3 DNA reads as TGTGCCAGCACCCTCGGGACTAGCGGGTTCCAAGAGACCCAGTACTTC. Translation gives CASTLGTSGFQETQYF.

CDR3 DNA sequence: TGTGCCAGCAGTTCGACAGGGGGCTGGAACTATGGCTACACCTTC. Its protein is CASSSTGGWNYGYTF. The chain has TRBV27 and TRBJ1-2; 10 nucleotides match TRBD1. Unmatched junction bases numbered 4, after V lost 4 bases and J lost 2 bases. The germline V gene has CDR1 MNHEY and CDR2 SMNVEV (reference sequence). CDR3 length equals 15 residues.

A word on this clone: Other DNA sequences in this sample translate to the same CDR3. The chain joins TRBV27 to TRBJ1-1; a weak D match, TRBD1 (6 bases). V was cut by 2 bases and J by 1 base, with 8 bases left in between. Germline V gene data show CDR1 as MNHEY and CDR2 as SMNVEV (reference sequence). The CDR3 consists of 14 residues. The DNA for the CDR3 is TGTGCCAGCAGTTTAGTAGGGGGGAACACTGAAGCTTTCTTT. The encoded protein is CASSLVGGNTEAFF.

V usage is TRBV5-5 and J usage is TRBJ2-1; TRBD1 is a possible D gene (6 bases). The CDR3 covers 15 residues. V lost 3 bases and J 6 bases, leaving 16 bases between the germline ends. The germline V gene encodes CDR1 SGHKS and CDR2 YYEKEE (reference sequence). CDR3 protein: CASSSQQGLGNEQFF. The CDR3, as DNA: TGTGCCAGCAGCTCCCAACAGGGCCTCGGCAATGAGCAGTTCTTC.

This clone turned up a few times. The rearrangement links TRBV28 to TRBJ1-2, with D perhaps TRBD1 (5 bases). Trimming took 2 bases from V and 4 from J, leaving 8 bases between them. The germline gives CDR1 MDHEN, CDR2 SYDVKM. The CDR3 length is 13 residues. The CDR3 loop reads CASSLGASYGYTF. CDR3 in DNA: TGTGCCAGCAGTTTAGGGGCGAGCTATGGCTACACCTTC.

The chain carries TRBV30 and TRBJ1-2, with a tentative D call TRBD1 (6 bases). CDR1 is GTSNPN and CDR2 is SVGIG in the germline V gene (reference sequence). The V end was cut by 0 bases, the J end by 4 bases, with 15 bases between. The CDR3 is made up of 15 amino acids. The chain's CDR3 is CAWSVGDKRTYGYTF. CDR3 bases: TGTGCCTGGAGTGTAGGGGACAAGCGCACCTATGGCTACACCTTC.

The chain uses TRBV6-6 and TRBJ2-3; the D gene is possibly TRBD2 (6 bases). This CDR3 is 14 amino acids long. Germline V gene sequence: CDR1 MNHNY, CDR2 SVGAGI (reference sequence). The V end lost 6 bases, the J end lost 0 bases, and 10 bases lay between the germline ends. The CDR3 nucleotides read TGTGCCAGCAGAGATAGCGGTAGCACAGATACGCAGTATTTT. Its translation is CASRDSGSTDTQYF.

The V and J genes are TRBV14 and TRBJ2-1; tentative D call: TRBD2 (6 bases). This CDR3 region has 18 residues. The V end lost 1 base, the J end lost 2 bases, and 18 bases lay between the germline ends. Germline assignment: CDR1 SGHDN and CDR2 FVKESK. The CDR3 spells CASSQGAASARPYNEQFF. The CDR3, as DNA: TGTGCCAGCAGCCAAGGGGCGGCTAGCGCGAGACCCTACAATGAGCAGTTCTTC.

V usage is TRBV5-1 and J usage is TRBJ1-6; tentatively, D is TRBD1 (5 bases). Germline CDR1 and CDR2: SGHRS and YFSETQ. The CDR3 consists of 16 residues. Trimming removed 6 bases from V and 1 base from J, with 14 bases in between. CDR3 loop: CASKSREGSYNSPLHF. CDR3 DNA: TGCGCCAGCAAATCCAGGGAGGGGTCCTATAATTCACCCCTCCACTTT.

V and J are TRBV7-8 and TRBJ1-5, with D tentatively TRBD1 (6 bases). CDR3 size: 14 residues. Trimming left V 4 bases short and J 2 bases short, with 9 bases between. Per the germline V gene, CDR1 is SGHVS and CDR2 is FQNEAQ. CDR3 region: CASSWAGGNQPQHF. The CDR3 nucleotides read TGTGCCAGCAGCTGGGCAGGGGGCAATCAGCCCCAGCATTTT.

The V gene is TRBV10-3, the J gene TRBJ2-7; TRBD1 matches 10 bases. Germline CDR1 is ENHRY and CDR2 is SYGVKD. The trim removed 6 bases at V and 1 base at J, leaving 6 bases unmatched. The CDR3 spans 15 residues. DNA for the CDR3: TGTGCCATCAGGACGGACAGGGGGTCATCCTACGAGCAGTACTTC. It is translated as CAIRTDRGSSYEQYF.

The V gene is TRBV7-2, the J gene TRBJ2-7; the match to TRBD2 covers 8 bases. Germline CDR1 SGHTA, CDR2 FQGNSA. This CDR3 is 15 amino acids long. Losses at the gene ends were 5 bases for V and 5 bases for J; bases not matched to a gene: 11. The CDR3 here is CASSPFSGKSHEQYF. The CDR3 nucleotides are TGTGCCAGCAGCCCCTTTAGCGGGAAGTCCCACGAGCAGTACTTC.

V usage is TRBV10-2 and J usage is TRBJ2-7; 8 nucleotides align to TRBD1. The CDR3 extends over 11 amino acids. Losses at the gene ends were 8 bases for V and 6 bases for J; bases not matched to a gene: 3. Germline CDR1 WSHSY, CDR2 SAAADI. The CDR3 coding sequence is TGCGCCAGCTCAGACAGGGGCGAGCAGTACTTC. It yields the protein CASSDRGEQYF.

This chain links TRBV2 with TRBJ2-7, with TRBD2 identical over 8 bases. CDR1 is SNHLY and CDR2 is FYNNEI in the germline V gene. The CDR3 consists of 14 residues. With 8 bases clipped from V and 3 bases from J, the junction kept 9 bases outside the gene matches. The CDR3 loop is CASSGGAGYYEQYF. CDR3 nucleotide sequence: TGTGCCAGCTCGGGAGGGGCGGGATACTACGAGCAGTACTTC.

J is TRBJ2-5 and V is TRBV14; maybe TRBD1 (5 bases). CDR3 length: 16 residues. CDR1 and CDR2 from the germline V gene are SGHDN and FVKESK. With 4 bases removed from V and 4 bases from J, the gap between germline ends came to 19 bases. CDR3 residues: CASSPHAGFGAETQYF. CDR3 DNA sequence: TGTGCCAGCAGCCCCCATGCAGGGTTTGGGGCAGAGACCCAGTACTTC.

The rearrangement uses TRBV13 and TRBJ2-3; 11 bases are a match to TRBD2. The CDR3 sequence is 19 residues long. Germline loops: CDR1 PRHDT, CDR2 FYEKMQ (reference sequence). The trim removed 5 bases at V and 2 bases at J, leaving 15 bases unmatched. The CDR3 DNA reads TGTGCCAGCAGCCCCGGTACCCGACTAGCGGGACTTAACACAGATACGCAGTATTTT. Translating it yields CASSPGTRLAGLNTDTQYF.

CDR3 protein: CASSLGLDRELFF. As DNA, the CDR3 is TGTGCCAGCAGCTTAGGACTAGATAGGGAGCTGTTTTTT. The V call is TRBV7-2, the J call TRBJ2-2; D perhaps matches TRBD2 (6 bases). CDR3 length: 13 residues. Germline loops: CDR1 SGHTA, CDR2 FQGNSA. V was shortened by 1 base and J by 9 bases, with 9 bases between the two germline ends.

This clone was recorded once. The V gene is TRBV7-2, the J gene TRBJ2-1; TRBD2 matches at 8 bases. V lost 4 bases to trimming and J lost 9 bases; unmatched junction nucleotides: 11. Germline CDR1 is SGHTA and CDR2 is FQGNSA. This CDR3 is 15 amino acids long. CDR3 in amino acids: CASSWTSSKDGEQFF. The CDR3 nucleotides are TGTGCCAGCAGCTGGACTAGCTCCAAGGACGGTGAGCAGTTCTTC.

The V and J genes are TRBV3-1 (or the pseudogene TRBV3-2) and TRBJ2-7; tentative D call: TRBD2 (5 bases). Per germline, CDR1 LGHDT and CDR2 YNNKEL (reference sequence). The CDR3 runs to 13 residues. Trimming removed 6 bases at V and 0 bases at J, with 9 bases between. The CDR3 is CASRQSGSYEQYF. The DNA for the CDR3 is TGTGCCAGCAGGCAAAGCGGCTCCTACGAGCAGTACTTC.

J is TRBJ1-2 and V is TRBV5-1; the D gene is possibly TRBD1 (5 bases). Trimming removed 6 bases from V and 4 bases from J, with 22 bases in between. CDR3 size: 16 residues. The germline CDR1 and CDR2 sequences are SGHRS and YFSETQ. The CDR3 nucleotides read TGCGCCAGCAAATCGCAGGGTTTTCCCAAAAGCTATGGCTACACCTTC. Its protein product is CASKSQGFPKSYGYTF.